This T cell receptor beta chain derives from a study of blood T cells in healthy people across ages. A second PCR of about 7 to 12 cycles used a sample-barcoded 5' primer and a J-beta primer mix. MiXCR, applied by TCRdb to the 5' RACE reads, yields one record per CDR3 protein. The sample yields around 1,000,000 distinct CDR3 sequences, under 30% seen once. Ten milliliters of peripheral blood were drawn from each donor. This clonotype turned up a few times. Its target is not known. Study results and limitations: Expanded clonotype changes were possibly confounded by unknown donor CMV status.

Germline CDR1 reads MNHEY; CDR2 reads SVGAGI. Unmatched junction bases numbered 15, after V lost 4 bases and J lost 5 bases. The CDR3 contains 17 residues. This sample was shared with a second study, whose subject was T cells of mothers and their children. That publication notes: Reads obtained per mother exceeded 8 million TCR beta CDR3 reads, with several million obtained per child.

The sequenced material came from blood. The chain joins TRBV6-5 to TRBJ2-3, with 7 bases lining up with TRBD2. This TCR was recovered from a girl aged 2-10 years in good health. The CDR3 is CASSSVLEGGLKDTQYF. CDR3 nucleotide sequence: TGTGCCAGCAGTTCCGTTTTGGAGGGAGGGCTCAAAGATACGCAGTATTTT.